This T cell receptor beta chain was identified in a study of shared clonotypes between healthy human individuals. Study-wide background: Each donor's CD8 memory used one plate, CD8 naive two, each CD4 subset three.

Notes on the study in general: Naive subsets tended to show greater estimated richness than memory subsets. The small donor group covered limited genetic and exposure diversity.

Sorted-subset replicate PCRs used 150 to 200 ng DNA, about 30,000 T cell genomes. Repertoires were generated with immunoSEQ multiplex PCR, while TCRdb's copy carries only in-frame clones and drops some. In the table there are about 2.2 million clones, around 93% of which are singletons. The ends were cut back, 0 bases at V and 7 bases at J, with 21 bases in the middle. Germline loops: CDR1 LNHNV, CDR2 YYDKDF (reference sequence). This CDR3 region has 17 residues. With regard to this clone: Its specificity is not known.

Only CD45RO-negative cells positively selected for CCR7 counted as naive CD8 cells, so terminally differentiated effector memory CD45RA+ cells were excluded. This TCR was recovered from a man aged 18 to 29 in good health. Some clones in this sample may be carry-over from other donors' samples. The source material was naive CD8+ T cells from PBMCs. The V and J genes are TRBV15 and TRBJ2-5, with D tentatively TRBD2 (6 bases). CDR3 DNA: TGTGCCACCAGCAGAGATTTAGGTGGAGGGCTCACTCGGACCCAGTACTTC. Its translation is CATSRDLGGGLTRTQYF.